This is a list of T cell receptor beta chains from one sample in a study of T cell changes during pregnancy in multiple sclerosis. The repertoire was sequenced with immunoSEQ multiplex PCR; TCRdb's copy has only in-frame clones and lacks some. The table shows about 60,000 clones, with about 91% occurring only once. Sequences were derived from CD4+ T cells from peripheral blood mononuclear cells, sampled in the first trimester of pregnancy. The receptors were sampled from a female donor with multiple sclerosis, enrolled in a pregnancy study. Each CDR3 is given with its conserved first and last residue.

>TRBV7-6|TRBJ2-3
CASSLGGRGTSDTQYF
>TRBV6-6|TRBJ2-1
CASSPLAGEPLHEQFF
>TRBV6-4|TRBJ2-5
CASSQGARETQYF
>TRBV7-9|TRBJ1-1
CASSLIMALNTEAFF
>TRBV11-2|TRBJ2-3
CASSLDRAPDTQYF
>TRBV6-1|TRBJ1-5
CASSELPTAQHF
>TRBV27|TRBJ1-2
CASSIDRAVGYGYTF
>TRBV7-8|TRBJ2-7
CASSRTSGGNSYEQYF
>TRBV11-3|TRBJ2-5
CASGQGAKETQYF
>TRBV4-3|TRBJ1-4
CASSQEGRANEKLFF
>TRBV19|TRBJ2-1
CASSMAGDRGYNEQFF
>TRBV7-2|TRBJ2-2
CASSSGTRGTGELFF
>TRBV14|TRBJ2-3
CASSQTLDRVRADTQYF
>TRBV6-4|TRBJ2-2
CASRGGLAPSTGELFF
>TRBV10-3|TRBJ1-2
CAISEGQGNDYGYTF
>TRBV30|TRBJ1-5
CAWSTRTVDQPQHF